The entry that follows covers one T cell receptor (beta chain) sequence. Its target is unknown. These data are taken from a study of cytomegalovirus exposure and HLA in healthy donors. The PCR made use of 60 Vbeta and 13 Jbeta primers. Clones were read by immunoSEQ multiplex PCR, and TCRdb kept only the in-frame ones, dropping some. The sample shows roughly 180,000 clones, about 79% of them seen only once. Donors were ostensibly healthy at sampling, although undocumented immune exposures were probable. Study findings and constraints: In vitro, a few CMV-associated chains proved specific for CMV antigens. TCR beta V- and J-gene trimming, according to a later analysis, was linked to a missense DCLRE1C variant. Researchers reported in a later analysis that common viral pathogens appeared linked to several top clusters.

The specimen was PBMCs. The TCR originated in a girl aged 2 to 10 in good health and CMV-seropositive.

CDR3 amino acids: CASSPEAGTPYNEQFF. CDR3 nucleotide sequence: TGTGCCAGCTCACCCGAAGCCGGGACACCTTACAATGAGCAGTTCTTC. The chain joins TRBV18 to TRBJ2-1, with a possible D match to TRBD1 (6 bases). Germline V lookup: CDR1 KGHSH, CDR2 LQKENI. Deletions cut 3 bases from V and 4 bases from J, with 16 bases between. The CDR3 has 16 residues.